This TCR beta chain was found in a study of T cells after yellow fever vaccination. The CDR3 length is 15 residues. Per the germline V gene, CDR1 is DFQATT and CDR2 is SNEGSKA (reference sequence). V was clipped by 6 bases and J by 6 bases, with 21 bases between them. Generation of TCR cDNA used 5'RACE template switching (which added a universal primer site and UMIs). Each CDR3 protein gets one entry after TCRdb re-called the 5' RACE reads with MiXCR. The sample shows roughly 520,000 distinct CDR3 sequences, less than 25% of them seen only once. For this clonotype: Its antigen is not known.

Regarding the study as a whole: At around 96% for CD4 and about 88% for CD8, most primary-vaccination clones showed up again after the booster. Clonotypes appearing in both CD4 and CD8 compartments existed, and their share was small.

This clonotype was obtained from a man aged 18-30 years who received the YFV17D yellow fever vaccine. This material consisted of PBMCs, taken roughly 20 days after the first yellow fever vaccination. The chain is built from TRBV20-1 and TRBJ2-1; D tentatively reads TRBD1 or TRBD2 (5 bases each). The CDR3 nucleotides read TGCAGTGCGGTTAGAGGGTCAGGGAAACTCAATGAGCAGTTCTTC. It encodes CSAVRGSGKLNEQFF.